Sequencing of this T cell receptor beta chain was carried out in a study of CD8 T cells in Susac syndrome. Reverse transcription of about 0.5 to 1 ug RNA was carried out with random hexamers. It was immunoSEQ multiplex PCR that amplified TCR beta CDR3 across 54 Vbeta and 13 Jbeta. TCRdb redid the calling of the immunoSEQ multiplex PCR reads with MiXCR, one entry per CDR3 protein. The data contain 150,000 to 200,000 distinct CDR3 sequences, about 93% of them singletons. TCR beta from blood CD8+ and CD4+ T cells was sequenced. As controls, healthy donors matched for age and sex were used. Germline CDR1 reads DFQATT; CDR2 reads SNEGSKA (reference sequence). V lost 0 bases to trimming and J lost 4 bases; unmatched junction nucleotides: 9. The CDR3 totals 17 residues.

Sequenced sample: CD4+ T cells from PBMCs. V and J are TRBV20-1 and TRBJ1-5; 10 positions match TRBD1. The receptor was derived from a human donor in good health. DNA of the CDR3: TGCAGTGCTAGAGACCCTACTTGGGACAGGGGAAATCAGCCCCAGCATTTT. It yields the protein CSARDPTWDRGNQPQHF.